This T cell receptor beta chain was retrieved from a study of early T cells in non-severe SARS-CoV-2 infection. Study overall: RNA in bulk from unsorted whole blood was sequenced, and chains were unpaired.

Separate cDNA molecules each had unique molecular identifiers attached to them. TCRdb itself ran the 5' RACE reads through MiXCR, one entry per CDR3 protein. The table lists 100,000 or so distinct CDR3 sequences, 16% of them singletons. The table lists this clonotype with many counts. Antigen: not known. Study-level findings and limits: Missing private and CD4 specificities, VDJdb matching favored anti-spike CD8 responses.

This clonotype was sampled from an adult who was a healthcare worker with PCR-confirmed SARS-CoV-2 infection or an uninfected control (not recorded which). The source was whole blood, collected at baseline.

The CDR3 DNA reads TGTGCCAGCTCACCACGAGTGGGTAATTCACCCCTCCACTTT. It specifies CASSPRVGNSPLHF. The gene calls are TRBV18 and TRBJ1-6; D is uncertain. Trimming removed 1 base at V and 6 bases at J, with 7 bases between. In germline, CDR1 is KGHSH, CDR2 LQKENI. The CDR3 length is 14 residues.